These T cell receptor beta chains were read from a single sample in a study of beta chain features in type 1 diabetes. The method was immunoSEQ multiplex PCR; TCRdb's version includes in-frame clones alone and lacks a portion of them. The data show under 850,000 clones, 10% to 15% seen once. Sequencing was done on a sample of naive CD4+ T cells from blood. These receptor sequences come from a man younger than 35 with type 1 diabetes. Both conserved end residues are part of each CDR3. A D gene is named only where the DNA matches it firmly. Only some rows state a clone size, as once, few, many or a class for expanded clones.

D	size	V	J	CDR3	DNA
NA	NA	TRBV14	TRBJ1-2	CASSRSHTSGSYTF	TGTGCCAGCAGCCGCTCCCACACATCCGGGTCCTACACCTTC
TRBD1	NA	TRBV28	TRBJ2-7	CASSRDREWYEQYF	TGTGCCAGCAGTCGTGACAGGGAGTGGTACGAGCAGTACTTC
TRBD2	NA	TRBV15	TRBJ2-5	CATSRGGTSLPQETQYF	TGTGCCACCAGCAGAGGGGGGACTAGCTTGCCCCAAGAGACCCAGTACTTC
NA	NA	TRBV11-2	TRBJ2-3	CASSERLSGVPDTQYF	TGTGCCAGCAGCGAAAGGCTGTCAGGGGTTCCAGATACGCAGTATTTT
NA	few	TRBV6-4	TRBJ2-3	CASSESLTDTQYF	TGTGCCAGCAGTGAGAGTCTCACGGATACGCAGTATTTT
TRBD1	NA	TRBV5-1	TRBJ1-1	CASQTGVGVNTEAFF	TGCGCCAGCCAGACAGGGGTGGGAGTGAACACTGAAGCTTTCTTT
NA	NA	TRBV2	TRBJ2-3	CADTRTASTDTQYF	TGTGCCGATACTCGAACAGCTAGCACAGATACGCAGTATTTT
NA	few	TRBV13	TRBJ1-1	CASSLWRKAFF	TGTGCCAGCAGCTTATGGCGAAAAGCTTTCTTT
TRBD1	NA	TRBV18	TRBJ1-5	CASSPGQGTDQPQHF	TGTGCCAGCTCACCGGGACAGGGGACTGATCAGCCCCAGCATTTT
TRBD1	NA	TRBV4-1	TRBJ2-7	CASSHMGQVVREQYF	TGCGCCAGCAGCCACATGGGACAGGTAGTACGCGAGCAGTACTTC
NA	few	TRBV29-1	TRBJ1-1	CSVDDSLNTEAFF	TGCAGCGTTGATGACTCGTTGAACACTGAAGCTTTCTTT
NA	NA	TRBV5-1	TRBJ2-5	CASRTAQETQYF	TGCGCCAGCCGCACCGCTCAAGAGACCCAGTACTTC
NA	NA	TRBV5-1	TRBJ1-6	CASSVQEWGNSPLHF	TGCGCCAGCAGCGTACAGGAATGGGGCAATTCACCCCTCCACTTT
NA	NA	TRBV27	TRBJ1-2	CASRTAYGYTF	TGTGCCAGCAGGACGGCCTATGGCTACACCTTC
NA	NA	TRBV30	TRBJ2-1	CAWSPIVTSEQFF	TGTGCCTGGAGTCCTATAGTTACGAGTGAGCAGTTCTTC
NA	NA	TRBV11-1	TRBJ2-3	CASSLVAGASTDTQYF	TGTGCCAGCAGCTTAGTAGCAGGGGCCAGCACAGATACGCAGTATTTT
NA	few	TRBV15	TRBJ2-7	CATSSLDSLNEQYF	TGTGCCACCAGCAGCCTCGATTCCTTGAACGAGCAGTACTTC
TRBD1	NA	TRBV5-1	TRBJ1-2	CASNLDRGRGGYTF	TGCGCCAGCAACCTGGACAGGGGGAGAGGTGGCTACACCTTC
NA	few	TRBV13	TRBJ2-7	CASSYSVGQGAPRYF	NA
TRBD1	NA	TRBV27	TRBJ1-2	CASRLTGDYGYTF	TGTGCCAGCAGATTAACAGGGGACTATGGCTACACCTTC
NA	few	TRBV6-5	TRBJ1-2	CASSYDTNYGYTF	TGTGCCAGCAGTTACGATACTAACTATGGCTACACCTTC
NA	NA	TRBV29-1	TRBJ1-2	CSVSGLLSYGYTF	TGCAGCGTTTCTGGACTCTTATCCTACGGCTACACCTTC
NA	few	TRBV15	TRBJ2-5	CATSRDRGSAETQYF	TGTGCCACCAGCAGAGACCGGGGGTCAGCAGAGACCCAGTACTTC
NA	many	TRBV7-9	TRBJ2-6	CASRLVSGANVLTF	TGTGCCAGCAGACTGGTGTCTGGGGCCAACGTCCTGACTTTC
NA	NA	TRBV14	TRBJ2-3	CASSQGTGRWGTDTQYF	TGTGCCAGCAGCCAAGGGACGGGGCGCTGGGGGACAGATACGCAGTATTTT
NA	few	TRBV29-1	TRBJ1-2	CSVGHRLNYGYTF	TGCAGCGTTGGGCACAGACTTAACTATGGCTACACCTTC
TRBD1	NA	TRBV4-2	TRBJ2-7	CASSPPGQVGYEQYF	TGTGCCAGCAGCCCTCCGGGACAGGTGGGCTACGAGCAGTACTTC
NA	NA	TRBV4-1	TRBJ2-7	CASSQGRHLSYEQYF	TGCGCCAGCAGCCAAGGCCGGCACCTGTCCTACGAGCAGTACTTC
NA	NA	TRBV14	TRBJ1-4	CASSQGGSGEKLFF	TGTGCCAGCAGCCAGGGGGGGTCTGGTGAAAAACTGTTTTTT
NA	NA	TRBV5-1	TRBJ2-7	CASSLDAKQYF	TGCGCCAGCAGCTTGGATGCTAAGCAGTACTTC
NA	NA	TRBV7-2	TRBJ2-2	CASSSARINTGELFF	TGTGCCAGCAGCTCCGCCCGAATTAACACCGGGGAGCTGTTTTTT
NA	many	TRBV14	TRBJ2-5	CASSQAGGETQYF	TGTGCCAGCAGCCAAGCTGGAGGGGAGACCCAGTACTTC
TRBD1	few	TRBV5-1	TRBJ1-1	CASSLAGTGESEAFF	TGCGCCAGCAGCTTGGCCGGGACAGGGGAGTCTGAAGCTTTCTTT
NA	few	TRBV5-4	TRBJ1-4	CASSLFPGVNEKLFF	TGTGCCAGCAGCTTGTTTCCTGGGGTTAATGAAAAACTGTTTTTT
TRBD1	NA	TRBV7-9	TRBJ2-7	CASSPADRGAYEQYF	TGTGCCAGCAGCCCCGCCGACAGGGGGGCCTACGAGCAGTACTTC
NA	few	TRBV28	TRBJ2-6	CASSPRGSGANVLTF	TGTGCCAGCAGCCCACGAGGCTCTGGGGCCAACGTCCTGACTTTC
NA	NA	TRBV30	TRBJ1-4	CAWNVGQATNEKLFF	TGTGCCTGGAACGTGGGGCAGGCAACTAATGAAAAACTGTTTTTT
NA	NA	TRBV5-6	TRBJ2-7	CASSLEQVGDYEQYF	TGTGCCAGCAGCTTGGAACAGGTCGGGGACTACGAGCAGTACTTC
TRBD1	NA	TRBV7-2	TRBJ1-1	CASSWDRGVAEAFF	TGTGCCAGCAGTTGGGACAGGGGGGTGGCTGAAGCTTTCTTT
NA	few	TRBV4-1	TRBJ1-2	CASSQDRQEFANYGYTF	TGCGCCAGCAGCCAAGATCGACAAGAGTTCGCTAACTATGGCTACACCTTC
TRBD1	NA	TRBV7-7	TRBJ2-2	CASSTGQGAGTGELFF	TGTGCCAGCAGCACCGGACAGGGGGCTGGTACCGGGGAGCTGTTTTTT
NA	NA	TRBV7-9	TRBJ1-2	CASSREGEGYTF	TGTGCCAGCAGCCGGGAAGGAGAAGGCTACACCTTC
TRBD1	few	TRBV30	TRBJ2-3	CAWSGQGGWADTQYF	TGTGCCTGGAGTGGACAGGGTGGGTGGGCAGATACGCAGTATTTT
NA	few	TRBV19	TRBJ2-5	CASRPQSGTETQYF	TGTGCCAGTAGGCCCCAAAGTGGCACGGAGACCCAGTACTTC
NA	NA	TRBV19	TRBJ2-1	CASSIETSYNEQFF	TGTGCCAGTAGTATTGAGACGTCCTACAATGAGCAGTTCTTC
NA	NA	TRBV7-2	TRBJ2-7	CASSFWRGPTYEQYF	TGTGCCAGCAGCTTTTGGAGGGGACCTACCTACGAGCAGTACTTC
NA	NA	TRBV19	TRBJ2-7	CASSIRGIASYEQYF	TGTGCCAGTAGTATCCGCGGAATCGCATCCTACGAGCAGTACTTC